Listed below are T cell receptor beta chains from one sample, sequenced in a study of blood T cell repertoires in COVID-19. Sequenced by immunoSEQ multiplex PCR; TCRdb stores in-frame clones only, minus some. The sample lists about 25,000 clones; 88% were seen once. Specimen: peripheral blood. Every receptor here comes from a man between 65 and 79 years old with acute or convalescent COVID-19. Both conserved end residues are part of each CDR3. Fields, in order: CDR3 length, V gene, J gene, clone size, D gene, CDR3 protein, CDR3 DNA. D genes are given only for firm matches. Not all rows give a size; the values are once, few, many and, for expanded clones, a class.

14	TRBV7-2	TRBJ2-5	.	TRBD1	CASIGTDGQETQYF	TGTGCCAGCATTGGGACAGACGGCCAAGAGACCCAGTACTTC
14	TRBV7-9	TRBJ2-5	once	TRBD2	CASSPGLAEETQYF	TGTGCCAGCAGCCCGGGACTAGCGGAAGAGACCCAGTACTTC
19	TRBV7-6	TRBJ1-6	once	TRBD1	CASSPNLPAGGAYNSPLHF	TGTGCCAGCAGCCCGAACCTCCCCGCAGGGGGCGCCTATAATTCACCCCTCCACTTT
12	TRBV9	TRBJ2-7	.	TRBD1	CASSPGGEEQYF	TGTGCCAGCAGCCCAGGGGGTGAGGAGCAGTACTTC
14	TRBV29-1	TRBJ2-7	.	TRBD2	CSVLTSGRSYEQYF	TGCAGCGTTTTGACTAGCGGGCGCTCCTACGAGCAGTACTTC
15	TRBV11-2	TRBJ2-7	.	TRBD2	CASSIQGGRVYEQYF	TGTGCCAGCAGTATTCAAGGCGGGAGGGTCTACGAGCAGTACTTC
17	TRBV9	TRBJ2-2	.	TRBD1	CASSASGTGGWNGELFF	TGTGCCAGCAGCGCCTCAGGGACAGGGGGCTGGAACGGGGAGCTGTTTTTT
13	TRBV20-1	TRBJ1-2	.	.	CSASLGANYGYTF	TGCAGTGCTAGTTTGGGCGCCAACTATGGCTACACCTTC
14	TRBV5-1	TRBJ1-1	.	TRBD1	CASSSDRANTEAFF	TGCGCCAGCAGCTCCGACAGGGCCAACACTGAAGCTTTCTTT
15	TRBV9	TRBJ2-7	.	TRBD1	CASSVGAGGSYEQYF	TGTGCCAGCAGCGTAGGGGCAGGGGGCAGTTACGAGCAGTACTTC
15	TRBV4-1	TRBJ2-1	.	TRBD2	CASSQVAGGYNEQFF	TGCGCCAGCAGCCAAGTAGCGGGAGGGTACAATGAGCAGTTCTTC